This T cell receptor beta chain appears in the sequencing data of a study of cytomegalovirus exposure and HLA in healthy donors. Findings and caveats of the study: The CMV antigen specificity of a few CMV-associated chains was confirmed through in vitro analysis.

The protocol was immunoSEQ multiplex PCR, while the TCRdb copy is restricted to in-frame clones and leaves out a portion. The sample gives 100,000 or so clones, roughly 95% of which show up once; around 0.85% is in the top ten. Regarding this clone: Its antigen remains unknown.

The CDR3 sequence is 14 residues long. The V end lost 8 bases, the J end lost 0 bases, and 13 bases lay between the germline ends. The V gene's germline CDR1 is SGHTA and CDR2 FQGNSA. The V call is TRBV7-2, the J call TRBJ2-5; maybe TRBD1 (5 bases). The sample consisted of PBMCs. The origin of this receptor is a woman aged 18-35 years in good health and CMV-seronegative. The CDR3 is CASSTDSNQETQYF. The CDR3 DNA reads as TGTGCCAGCTCAACAGACAGCAACCAAGAGACCCAGTACTTC.